This T cell receptor (beta chain) was captured by sequencing in a study of blood T cell repertoires in COVID-19. V gave up 0 bases and J gave up 0 bases, with 9 bases separating them. Germline V lookup: CDR1 ENHRY, CDR2 SYGVKD. The CDR3 has 16 residues. Profiling relied on immunoSEQ multiplex PCR, and the TCRdb table lists in-frame clones only, not all of them. The repertoire holds over 100,000 clones, with around nine tenths as singletons. V and J are TRBV10-3 and TRBJ1-3, with TRBD1 as a possible D gene (5 bases). The specimen sequenced was peripheral blood. The receptor was derived from a man in his forties with acute or convalescent COVID-19. CDR3 amino acids: CAISESGGASGNTIYF. CDR3 in DNA: TGTGCCATCAGTGAGTCGGGGGGTGCCTCTGGAAACACCATATATTTT.